These 23 T cell receptor beta chains share one sample of origin, sequenced in a study of blood T cells in healthy people across ages. It was with a sample-barcoded 5' primer and a J-beta primer mix that a second PCR of about 6 to 11 cycles was run. Each CDR3 protein is one row after TCRdb ran MiXCR on the 5' RACE reads. The sample has 600,000 to 900,000 distinct CDR3 sequences; around 25% are singletons. The same data also contributed to another study, on T cells of mothers and their children.

Sequenced: blood. These receptors originate from a boy younger than 18 in good health.

This chain connects TRBV9 to TRBJ1-6, with unresolved D. V shed 4 bases and J shed 7 bases, with 12 bases lying between them. This CDR3 is 14 amino acids long. Per germline, CDR1 SGDLS and CDR2 YYNGEE. The CDR3 bases are TGTGCCAGCAGCCCCCAAGATCTGAATTCACCCCTCCACTTT. Translated, it gives CASSPQDLNSPLHF.

The chain employs TRBV6-2 or TRBV6-3 and TRBJ2-4, with D perhaps matching TRBD1 or TRBD2 (6 bases each). The ends were cut back, 2 bases at V and 16 bases at J, with 15 bases in the middle. The V gene's germline CDR1 is MNHEY and CDR2 SVGEGT. This CDR3 has 12 residues. The DNA of the CDR3 is TGTGCCAGCAGTTACCGGAGGGACACCTACTACTTC. Residues: CASSYRRDTYYF.

This chain links TRBV4-2 with TRBJ1-1; TRBD1 matches 10 bases. V trimming: 3 bases; J trimming: 8 bases; junction bases outside the gene matches: 9. The CDR3 has 15 residues. Germline assignment: CDR1 LGHNA and CDR2 YNFKEQ. The CDR3, as DNA: TGTGCCAGCAGCCATTCCGGGACAGGGGAGTTCGAAGCTTTCTTT. It specifies CASSHSGTGEFEAFF.

The chain joins TRBV2 to TRBJ2-3; no clear D. Per germline, CDR1 SNHLY and CDR2 FYNNEI. Trimming pared 8 bases from V and 4 bases from J, leaving 16 bases between. The CDR3 totals 14 residues. The CDR3, as DNA: TGTGCCAGCGGCGTGCTTCGATCGGCAGATACGCAGTATTTT. Amino acid sequence: CASGVLRSADTQYF.

The chain uses TRBV14 and TRBJ2-5, with D possibly TRBD2 on 6 matching bases. The V gene's germline CDR1 is SGHDN and CDR2 FVKESK. The V and J ends lost 1 base and 2 bases respectively, with 23 bases between them. This CDR3 has 19 residues. The CDR3 is CASSQVPGSGDTGQETQYF. The CDR3 DNA reads TGTGCCAGCAGCCAAGTTCCCGGTAGCGGTGATACGGGACAAGAGACCCAGTACTTC. Full variable domain (missing parts from reference TRBV14 and TRBJ2-5): EAGVTQFPSHSVIEKGQTVTLRCDPISGHDNLYWYRRVMGKEIKFLLHFVKESKQDESGMPNNRFLAERTGGTYSTLKVQPAELEDSGVYFCASSQVPGSGDTGQETQYFGPGTRLLVL.

The chain has TRBV5-1 and TRBJ2-5; D call uncertain. The end of the DNA aligns better with TRBJ2-1, so the J call may be wrong. Germline-derived CDR1 and CDR2 are SGHRS and YFSETQ. The CDR3 totals 16 residues. CDR3 nucleotides: TGCGCCAGCAGCTTGGAACCCCATCGTCCCGGCCATGAGCAGTTCTTC. The encoded protein is CASSLEPHRPGHEQFF.

This clonotype was seen a few times. This chain joins TRBV28 and TRBJ1-1; tentatively, D is TRBD1 (5 bases). CDR3 length: 17 amino acids. Trimming pared 4 bases from V and 3 bases from J, leaving 21 bases between. Looked up from germline, CDR1 is MDHEN and CDR2 is SYDVKM. CDR3 amino acids: CASSYEADQGFDTEAFF. In nucleotides, the CDR3 is TGTGCCAGCAGTTACGAGGCTGATCAGGGTTTCGACACTGAAGCTTTCTTT.

This chain joins TRBV13 and TRBJ2-5, with 7 bases matching TRBD2. The V gene end was trimmed by 5 bases and the J gene end by 5 bases; junction bases not matched to a gene: 11. The CDR3 covers 15 residues. Germline CDR1 and CDR2: PRHDT and FYEKMQ (reference sequence). CDR3 nucleotide sequence: TGTGCCAGCAGCGCAAGGACTAGGTCTTCGGAGACCCAGTACTTC. Its translation: CASSARTRSSETQYF.

The table lists this clonotype with a few counts. The V call is TRBV5-1, the J call TRBJ2-2, with D perhaps TRBD1 (6 bases). The length of the CDR3 is 15 residues. CDR1 is SGHRS, CDR2 YFSETQ, per germline. The V end lost 3 bases, the J end lost 5 bases, and 14 bases lay between the germline ends. CDR3 amino acids: CASSSPGVGTGELFF. The CDR3 nucleotides read TGCGCCAGCAGCTCCCCAGGGGTAGGGACCGGGGAGCTGTTTTTT. The full variable domain, completed using reference TRBV5-1 and TRBJ2-2, is KAGVTQTPRYLIKTRGQQVTLSCSPISGHRSVSWYQQTPGQGLQFLFEYFSETQRNKGNFPGRFSGRQFSNSRSEMNVSTLELGDSALYLCASSSPGVGTGELFFGEGSRLTVL.

This chain connects TRBV20-1 to TRBJ2-3, with D possibly being TRBD2 (5 bases). CDR1 and CDR2 from the germline V gene are DFQATT and SNEGSKA (reference sequence). The CDR3 has 14 residues. Trimming took off 6 bases at V and 1 base at J, with 14 bases between the two ends. The CDR3 bases are TGCAGTGCCCACGTGAGCGGACGCACAGATACGCAGTATTTT. This translates into CSAHVSGRTDTQYF.

The chain recombines TRBV11-2 with TRBJ1-1, with D unclear. V gave up 2 bases and J gave up 4 bases, with 11 bases separating them. Germline V gene sequence: CDR1 SGHAT, CDR2 FQNNGV. The CDR3 has 14 residues. CDR3 sequence (DNA): TGTGCCAGCAGCTTAACTCCTTCGGCCACTGAAGCTTTCTTT. This gives the protein CASSLTPSATEAFF.

The chain joins TRBV5-1 to TRBJ2-2; 12 bases line up with TRBD2. The CDR3 consists of 17 residues. The germline CDR1 and CDR2 sequences are SGHRS and YFSETQ. With 4 bases clipped from V and 5 bases from J, the junction kept 9 bases outside the gene matches. In DNA, the CDR3 is TGCGCCAGCAGCCCACCCCTGGGACTAGCGGGTACCGGGGAGCTGTTTTTT. Translated, it gives CASSPPLGLAGTGELFF.

This clonotype was counted a few times. CDR3 nucleotide sequence: TGCAGCGCTGCCCAGGAAAATCTAGCCAAAAACATTCAGTACTTC. It specifies CSAAQENLAKNIQYF. The chain links TRBV29-1 to TRBJ2-4; no clear D gene. V lost 7 bases, J lost 0 bases, and 16 bases lay in between. The V gene's germline CDR1 is SQVTM and CDR2 ANQGSEA. The CDR3 covers 15 residues.

The rearrangement joins TRBV29-1 to TRBJ2-7; D call uncertain. V was clipped by 3 bases and J by 3 bases, with 9 bases between them. The CDR3 is made up of 12 amino acids. In germline, CDR1 is SQVTM, CDR2 ANQGSEA. The CDR3 here is CSVEGHYYEQYF. As DNA, the CDR3 is TGCAGCGTTGAGGGTCATTACTACGAGCAGTACTTC.

The chain uses TRBV20-1 and TRBJ1-4; 8 bases are a match to TRBD1. Germline V gives CDR1 DFQATT, CDR2 SNEGSKA (reference sequence). The CDR3 covers 14 residues. The V gene end was trimmed by 2 bases and the J gene end by 4 bases; junction bases not matched to a gene: 3. The DNA of the CDR3 is TGCAGTGCTAGACCAGGGGGCCTTAATGAAAAACTGTTTTTT. This sequence encodes CSARPGGLNEKLFF.

The chain joins TRBV2 to TRBJ2-7; TRBD1 matches at 9 bases. Germline CDR1 reads SNHLY; CDR2 reads FYNNEI. CDR3 length: 15 amino acids. V lost 8 bases and J lost 1; bases outside the gene matches: 9. As DNA, the CDR3 is TGTGCCAGCGGTGTGGACAGGGGCGATTCCTACGAGCAGTACTTC. Protein: CASGVDRGDSYEQYF.

The V gene is TRBV29-1, the J gene TRBJ1-1, with D possibly matching TRBD1 (5 bases). Trimming removed 5 bases at V and 1 base at J, with 17 bases between. CDR1 SQVTM and CDR2 ANQGSEA come from the germline V gene. This CDR3 contains 15 residues. The DNA for the CDR3 is TGCAGCGTTTTGAGGGACGCCCTGAGGAACACTGAAGCTTTCTTT. Encoded protein: CSVLRDALRNTEAFF. Variable domain in full (rest from reference TRBV29-1 and TRBJ1-1): SAVISQKPSRDICQRGTSLTIQCQVDSQVTMMFWYRQQPGQSLTLIATANQGSEATYESGFVIDKFPISRPNLTFSTLTVSNMSPEDSSIYLCSVLRDALRNTEAFFGQGTRLTVV.

This sequence joins TRBV29-1 and TRBJ2-1, with D perhaps TRBD2 (6 bases). TRBJ2-7 matches the DNA end more closely, so the J call is doubtful. Germline loops: CDR1 SQVTM, CDR2 ANQGSEA. The CDR3 is made up of 13 amino acids. The CDR3 DNA reads as TGCAGCGTCGCCAGTTTTGAGGGGAGGGAGCAGTACTTC. This sequence encodes CSVASFEGREQYF.

As for this clonotype: The junction differs from germline at one of its ends, possibly a read error. This chain uses TRBV30 with TRBJ1-4, with D tentatively TRBD1 (5 bases). This CDR3 contains 14 residues. Germline V lookup: CDR1 GTSNPN, CDR2 SVGIG (reference sequence). Here the CDR3 DNA reads TGTGCCTGGAACCGACAGTCACGGAATGAAAAACTGTCTTTT. It specifies CAWNRQSRNEKLSF.

CDR3 in DNA: TGTGCCAGCATTGGCACAGCTCCTTCTGGAGGCTACACCTTC. This sequence encodes CASIGTAPSGGYTF. This sequence joins TRBV6-6 and TRBJ1-2; D is undetermined. The V gene lost 7 bases and the J gene lost 8 bases, with 20 bases spanning the gap. Germline assignment: CDR1 MNHNY and CDR2 SVGAGI (reference sequence). The CDR3 loop spans 14 amino acids.

The chain uses TRBV27 and TRBJ2-5; either TRBD1 or TRBD2 may supply D (5 bases each). The J call is uncertain, as TRBJ2-1 better fits the DNA end. The germline V gene has CDR1 MNHEY and CDR2 SMNVEV (reference sequence). The CDR3 is 14 residues long. CDR3 bases: TGTGCCAGCAGTTTATGGGACCGAACGGGTGAGCAGTTCTTC. This encodes CASSLWDRTGEQFF.

The chain joins TRBV2 to TRBJ2-5; possible D gene TRBD1, 5 bases. Germline loops: CDR1 SNHLY, CDR2 FYNNEI. The CDR3 runs 14 residues. V lost 1 base to trimming and J lost 5 bases, with 11 bases between them. The CDR3 loop reads CASSEERGSETQYF. CDR3 nucleotides: TGTGCCAGCAGTGAAGAAAGGGGATCCGAGACCCAGTACTTC. Complete variable domain (other parts from reference TRBV2 and TRBJ2-5): EPEVTQTPSHQVTQMGQEVILRCVPISNHLYFYWYRQILGQKVEFLVSFYNNEISEKSEIFDDQFSVERPDGSNFTLKIRSTKLEDSAMYFCASSEERGSETQYFGPGTRLLVL.

This clonotype came up a few times. The genes are TRBV10-3 and TRBJ2-1; a possible D gene is TRBD1 (6 bases). V dropped 9 bases and J dropped 0 bases, with 18 bases sitting between them. Germline V gene lookup returns CDR1 ENHRY and CDR2 SYGVKD. The CDR3 spans 16 residues. As DNA, the CDR3 is TGTGCCATTCTCCTGGGGGCGGAGAGCTCCTACAATGAGCAGTTCTTC. Residues: CAILLGAESSYNEQFF.